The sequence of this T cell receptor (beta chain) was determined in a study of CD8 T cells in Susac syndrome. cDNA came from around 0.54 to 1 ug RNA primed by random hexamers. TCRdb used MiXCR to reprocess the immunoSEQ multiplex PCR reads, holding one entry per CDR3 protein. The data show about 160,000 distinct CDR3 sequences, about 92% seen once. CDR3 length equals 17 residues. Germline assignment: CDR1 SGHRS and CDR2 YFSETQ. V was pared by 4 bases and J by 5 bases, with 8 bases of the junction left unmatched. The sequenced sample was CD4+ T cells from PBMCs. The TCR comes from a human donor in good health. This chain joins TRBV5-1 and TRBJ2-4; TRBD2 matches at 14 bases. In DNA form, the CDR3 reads TGCGCCAGCAGCGTACGGACTAGCGGGAGGCCCGAAAACATTCAGTACTTC. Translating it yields CASSVRTSGRPENIQYF.